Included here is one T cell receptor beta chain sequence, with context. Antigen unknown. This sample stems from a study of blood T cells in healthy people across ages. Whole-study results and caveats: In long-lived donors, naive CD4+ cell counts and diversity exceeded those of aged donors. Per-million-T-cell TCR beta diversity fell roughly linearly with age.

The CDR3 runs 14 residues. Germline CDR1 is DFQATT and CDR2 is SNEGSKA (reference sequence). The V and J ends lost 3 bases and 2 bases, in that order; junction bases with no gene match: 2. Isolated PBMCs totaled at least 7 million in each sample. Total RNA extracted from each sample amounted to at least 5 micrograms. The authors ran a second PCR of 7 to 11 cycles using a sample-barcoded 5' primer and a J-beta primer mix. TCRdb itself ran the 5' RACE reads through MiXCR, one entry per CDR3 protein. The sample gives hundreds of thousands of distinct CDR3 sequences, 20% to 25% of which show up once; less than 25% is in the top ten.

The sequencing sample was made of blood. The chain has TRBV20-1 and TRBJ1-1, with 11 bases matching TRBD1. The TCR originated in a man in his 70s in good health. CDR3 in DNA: TGCAGTGCTAGGGACAGGGGGCGTAACACTGAAGCTTTCTTT. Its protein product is CSARDRGRNTEAFF.